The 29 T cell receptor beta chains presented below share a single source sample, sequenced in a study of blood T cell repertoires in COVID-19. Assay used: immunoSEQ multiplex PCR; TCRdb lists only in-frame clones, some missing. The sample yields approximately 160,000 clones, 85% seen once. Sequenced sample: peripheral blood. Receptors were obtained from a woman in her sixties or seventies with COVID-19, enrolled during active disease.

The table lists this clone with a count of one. The CDR3 loop is CASSQGTGNRGTQYF. The DNA for the CDR3 is TGTGCCAGCAGCCAGGGGACAGGGAATCGTGGGACCCAGTACTTC. The chain links TRBV7-3 to TRBJ2-5, with TRBD1 matching over 9 bases. Germline V gives CDR1 SGHTA, CDR2 FQGTGA. There are 15 residues in the CDR3. V lost 5 bases and J lost 7; bases outside the gene matches: 11. Full variable domain (outside the CDR3, taken from reference TRBV7-3 and TRBJ2-5): GAGVSQTPSNKVTEKGKYVELRCDPISGHTALYWYRQSLGQGPEFLIYFQGTGAADDSGLPNDRFFAVRPEGSVSTLKIQRTERGDSAVYLCASSQGTGNRGTQYFGPGTRLLVL.

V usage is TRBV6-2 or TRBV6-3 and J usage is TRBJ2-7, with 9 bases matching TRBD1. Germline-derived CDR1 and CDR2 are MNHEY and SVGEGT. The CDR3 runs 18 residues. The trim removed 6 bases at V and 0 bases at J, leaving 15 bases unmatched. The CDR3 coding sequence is TGTGCCAGCAGCCCTGTCCCCCTGACAGGGGGAAACTCCTACGAGCAGTACTTC. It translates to CASSPVPLTGGNSYEQYF.

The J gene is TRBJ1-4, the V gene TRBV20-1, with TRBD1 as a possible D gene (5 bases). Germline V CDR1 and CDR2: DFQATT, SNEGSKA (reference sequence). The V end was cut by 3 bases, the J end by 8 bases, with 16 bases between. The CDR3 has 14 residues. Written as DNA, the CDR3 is TGCAGTGCTAGTTTGACAGCCCGGGGGGAAAAACTGTTTTTT. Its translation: CSASLTARGEKLFF.

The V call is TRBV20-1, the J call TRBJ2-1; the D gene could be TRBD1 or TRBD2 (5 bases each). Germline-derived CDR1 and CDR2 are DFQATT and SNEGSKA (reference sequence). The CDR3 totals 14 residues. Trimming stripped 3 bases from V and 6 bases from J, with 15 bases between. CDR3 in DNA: TGCAGTGCTAGTGGGGGAGTTGGATCCAATGAGCAGTTCTTC. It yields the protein CSASGGVGSNEQFF.

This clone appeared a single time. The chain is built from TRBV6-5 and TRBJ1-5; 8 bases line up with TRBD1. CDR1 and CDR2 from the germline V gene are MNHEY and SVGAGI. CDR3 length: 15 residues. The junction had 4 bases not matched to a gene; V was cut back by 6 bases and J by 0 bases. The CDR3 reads CASSRTGISNQPQHF. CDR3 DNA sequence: TGTGCCAGCAGCCGGACAGGGATTAGCAATCAGCCCCAGCATTTT.

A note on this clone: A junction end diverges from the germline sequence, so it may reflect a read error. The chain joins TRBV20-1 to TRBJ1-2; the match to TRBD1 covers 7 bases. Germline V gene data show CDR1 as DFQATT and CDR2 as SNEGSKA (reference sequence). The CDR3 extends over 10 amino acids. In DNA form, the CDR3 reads TGCAGTGCTGGAGACAGGGTCTACACCTTC. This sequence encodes CSAGDRVYTF.

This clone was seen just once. CDR3 bases: TGTGCCAGCAGTTTGGACAGTGCGTGGGGTGGCTACACCTTC. It encodes CASSLDSAWGGYTF. The rearrangement links TRBV6-5 to TRBJ1-2; TRBD1 is a possible D gene (6 bases). The V end was cut by 4 bases, the J end by 7 bases, with 16 bases between. Germline CDR1 reads MNHEY; CDR2 reads SVGAGI. The CDR3 spans 14 residues.

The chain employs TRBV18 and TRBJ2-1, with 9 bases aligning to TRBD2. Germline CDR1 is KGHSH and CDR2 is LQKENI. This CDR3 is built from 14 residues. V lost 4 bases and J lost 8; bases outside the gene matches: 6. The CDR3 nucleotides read TGTGCCAGCTCACGGGGCGGGAGGGCCGATGAGCAGTTCTTC. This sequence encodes CASSRGGRADEQFF.

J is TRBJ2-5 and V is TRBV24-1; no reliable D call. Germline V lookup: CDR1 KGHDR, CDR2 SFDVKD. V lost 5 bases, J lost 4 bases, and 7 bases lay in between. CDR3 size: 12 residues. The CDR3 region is CATSAPSETQYF. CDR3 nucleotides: TGTGCCACCAGTGCTCCTTCAGAGACCCAGTACTTC.

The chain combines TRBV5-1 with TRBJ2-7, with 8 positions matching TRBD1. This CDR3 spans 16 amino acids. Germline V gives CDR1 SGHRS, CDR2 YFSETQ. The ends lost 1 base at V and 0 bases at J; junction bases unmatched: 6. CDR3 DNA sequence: TGCGCCAGCAGCTTGAGAAGCGGACAGGGCTCCTACGAGCAGTACTTC. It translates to CASSLRSGQGSYEQYF. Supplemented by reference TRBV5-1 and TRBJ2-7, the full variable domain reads KAGVTQTPRYLIKTRGQQVTLSCSPISGHRSVSWYQQTPGQGLQFLFEYFSETQRNKGNFPGRFSGRQFSNSRSEMNVSTLELGDSALYLCASSLRSGQGSYEQYFGPGTRLTVT.

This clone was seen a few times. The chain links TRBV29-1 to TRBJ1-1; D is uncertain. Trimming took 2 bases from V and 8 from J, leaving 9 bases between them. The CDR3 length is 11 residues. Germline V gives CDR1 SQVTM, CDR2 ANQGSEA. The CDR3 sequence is CSVESREEAFF. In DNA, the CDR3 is TGCAGCGTTGAATCTAGGGAGGAAGCTTTCTTT. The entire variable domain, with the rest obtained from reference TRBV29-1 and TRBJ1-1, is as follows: SAVISQKPSRDICQRGTSLTIQCQVDSQVTMMFWYRQQPGQSLTLIATANQGSEATYESGFVIDKFPISRPNLTFSTLTVSNMSPEDSSIYLCSVESREEAFFGQGTRLTVV.

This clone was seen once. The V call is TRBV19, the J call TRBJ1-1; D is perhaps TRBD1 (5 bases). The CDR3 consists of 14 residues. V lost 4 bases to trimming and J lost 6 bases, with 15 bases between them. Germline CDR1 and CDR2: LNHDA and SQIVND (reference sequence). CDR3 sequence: CASSNRGMGAEAFF. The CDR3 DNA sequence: TGTGCCAGTAGTAACCGGGGGATGGGGGCTGAAGCTTTCTTT.

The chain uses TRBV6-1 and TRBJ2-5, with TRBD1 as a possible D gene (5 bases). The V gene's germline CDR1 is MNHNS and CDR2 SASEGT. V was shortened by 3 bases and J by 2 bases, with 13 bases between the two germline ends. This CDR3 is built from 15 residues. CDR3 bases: TGTGCCAGCAGTGAGTTGACAGCGCATCAAGAGACCCAGTACTTC. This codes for CASSELTAHQETQYF.

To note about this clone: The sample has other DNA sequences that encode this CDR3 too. The CDR3 loop reads CASSPGQLNQPQHF. The CDR3, as DNA: TGTGCCAGCTCACCGGGACAGTTAAATCAGCCCCAGCATTTT. The rearrangement uses TRBV18 and TRBJ1-5; 7 bases fit TRBD1. The CDR3 is 14 amino acids. V was clipped by 3 bases and J by 4 bases; unmatched bases: 3. The germline CDR1 and CDR2 sequences are KGHSH and LQKENI.

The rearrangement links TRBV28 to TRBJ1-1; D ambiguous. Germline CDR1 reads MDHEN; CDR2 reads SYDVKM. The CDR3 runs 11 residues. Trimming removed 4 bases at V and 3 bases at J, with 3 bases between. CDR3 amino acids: CASSSYTEAFF. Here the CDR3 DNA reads TGTGCCAGCAGTTCGTACACTGAAGCTTTCTTT.

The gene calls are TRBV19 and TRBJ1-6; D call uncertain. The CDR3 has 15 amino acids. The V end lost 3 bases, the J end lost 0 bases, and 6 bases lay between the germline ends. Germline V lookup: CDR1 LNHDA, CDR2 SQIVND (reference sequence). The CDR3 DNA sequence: TGTGCCAGTAGTATGGGGAGCTCCTATAATTCACCCCTCCACTTT. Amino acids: CASSMGSSYNSPLHF.

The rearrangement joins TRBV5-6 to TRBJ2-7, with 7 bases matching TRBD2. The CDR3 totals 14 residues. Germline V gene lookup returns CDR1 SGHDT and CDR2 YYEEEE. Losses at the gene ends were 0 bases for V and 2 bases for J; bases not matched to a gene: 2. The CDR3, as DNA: TGTGCCAGCAGCTTGGCCCGGGAGGCCTACGAGCAGTACTTC. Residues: CASSLAREAYEQYF.

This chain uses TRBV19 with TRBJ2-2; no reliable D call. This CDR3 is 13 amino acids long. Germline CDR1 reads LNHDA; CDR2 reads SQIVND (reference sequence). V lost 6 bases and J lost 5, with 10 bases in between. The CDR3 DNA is TGTGCCAGTAGCCCGACTGGGACCGGGGAGCTGTTTTTT. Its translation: CASSPTGTGELFF.

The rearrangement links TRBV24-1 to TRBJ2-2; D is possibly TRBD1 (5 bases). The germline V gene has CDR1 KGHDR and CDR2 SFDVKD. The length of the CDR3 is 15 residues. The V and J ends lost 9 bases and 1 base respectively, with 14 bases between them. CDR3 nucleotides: TGTGCCACCGGTCCCAGGGTTGTGAACACCGGGGAGCTGTTTTTT. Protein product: CATGPRVVNTGELFF.

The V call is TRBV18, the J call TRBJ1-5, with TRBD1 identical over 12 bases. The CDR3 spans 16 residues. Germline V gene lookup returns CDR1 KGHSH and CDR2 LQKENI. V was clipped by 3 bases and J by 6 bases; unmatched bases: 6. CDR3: CASSPGQGARSQPQHF. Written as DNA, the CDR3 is TGTGCCAGCTCACCGGGACAGGGGGCGAGAAGTCAGCCCCAGCATTTT.

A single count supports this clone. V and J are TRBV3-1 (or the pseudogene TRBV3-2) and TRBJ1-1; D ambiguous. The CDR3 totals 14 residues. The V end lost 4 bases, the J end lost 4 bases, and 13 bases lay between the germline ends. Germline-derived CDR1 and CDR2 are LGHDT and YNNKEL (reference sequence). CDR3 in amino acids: CASSRAGGITEAFF. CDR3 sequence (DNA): TGTGCCAGCAGCCGAGCAGGTGGAATCACTGAAGCTTTCTTT.

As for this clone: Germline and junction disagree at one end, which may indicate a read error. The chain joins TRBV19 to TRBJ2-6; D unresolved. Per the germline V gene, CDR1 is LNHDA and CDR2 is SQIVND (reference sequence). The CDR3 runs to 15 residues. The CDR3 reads CASSLELSGANVLTF. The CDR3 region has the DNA TGTGCCAGTAGTCTAGAACTCTCTGGGGCCAACGTCCTGACTTTC. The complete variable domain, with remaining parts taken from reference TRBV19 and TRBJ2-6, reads DGGITQSPKYLFRKEGQNVTLSCEQNLNHDAMYWYRQDPGQGLRLIYYSQIVNDFQKGDIAEGYSVSREKKESFPLTVTSAQKNPTAFYLCASSLELSGANVLTFGAGSRLTVL.

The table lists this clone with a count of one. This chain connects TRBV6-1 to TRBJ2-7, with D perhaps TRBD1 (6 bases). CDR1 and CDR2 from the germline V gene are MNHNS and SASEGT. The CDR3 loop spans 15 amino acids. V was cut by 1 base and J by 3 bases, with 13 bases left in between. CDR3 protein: CASSEGRKGGYEQYF. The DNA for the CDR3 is TGTGCCAGCAGTGAAGGGAGAAAAGGGGGCTACGAGCAGTACTTC.

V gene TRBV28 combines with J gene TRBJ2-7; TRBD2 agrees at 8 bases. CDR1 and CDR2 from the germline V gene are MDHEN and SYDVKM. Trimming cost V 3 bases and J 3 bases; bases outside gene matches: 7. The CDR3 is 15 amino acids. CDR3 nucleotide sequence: TGTGCCAGCAGTTTGCCGGGAGGGAGCGGCTACGAGCAGTACTTC. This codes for CASSLPGGSGYEQYF.

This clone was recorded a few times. CDR3 coding DNA: TGTGCCAGCAGCCGACAGGCAGGGGAGACCCAGTACTTC. Translation: CASSRQAGETQYF. This chain uses TRBV5-4 with TRBJ2-5; D might be TRBD1 (6 bases). This CDR3 has 13 residues. Germline V CDR1 and CDR2: SGHNT, YYREEE (reference sequence). The V and J ends lost 4 bases and 5 bases respectively, with 12 bases between them.

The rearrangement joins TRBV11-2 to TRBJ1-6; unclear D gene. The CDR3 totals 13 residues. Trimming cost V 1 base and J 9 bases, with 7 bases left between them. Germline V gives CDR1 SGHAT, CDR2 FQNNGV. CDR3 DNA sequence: TGTGCCAGCAGCTTAGGAGGGCTTTCACCCCTCCACTTT. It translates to CASSLGGLSPLHF.

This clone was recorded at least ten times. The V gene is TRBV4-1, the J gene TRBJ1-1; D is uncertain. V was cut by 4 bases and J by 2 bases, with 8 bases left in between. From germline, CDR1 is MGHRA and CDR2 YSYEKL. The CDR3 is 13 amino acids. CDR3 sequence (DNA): TGCGCCAGCAGCCTGATCGGTAACACTGAAGCTTTCTTT. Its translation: CASSLIGNTEAFF.

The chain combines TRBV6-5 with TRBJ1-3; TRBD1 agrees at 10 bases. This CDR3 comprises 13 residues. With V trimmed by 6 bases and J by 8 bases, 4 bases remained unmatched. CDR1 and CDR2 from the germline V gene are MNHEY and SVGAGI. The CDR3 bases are TGTGCCAGCAGGACAGGGGGCGCGGACACCATATATTTT. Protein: CASRTGGADTIYF.

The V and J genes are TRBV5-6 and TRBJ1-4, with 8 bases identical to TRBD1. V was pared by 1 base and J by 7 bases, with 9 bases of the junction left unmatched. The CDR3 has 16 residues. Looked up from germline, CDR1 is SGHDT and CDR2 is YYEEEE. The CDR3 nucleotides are TGTGCCAGCAGCTTGTTTCGAACAGGGGGTAGTGAAAAACTGTTTTTT. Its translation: CASSLFRTGGSEKLFF.